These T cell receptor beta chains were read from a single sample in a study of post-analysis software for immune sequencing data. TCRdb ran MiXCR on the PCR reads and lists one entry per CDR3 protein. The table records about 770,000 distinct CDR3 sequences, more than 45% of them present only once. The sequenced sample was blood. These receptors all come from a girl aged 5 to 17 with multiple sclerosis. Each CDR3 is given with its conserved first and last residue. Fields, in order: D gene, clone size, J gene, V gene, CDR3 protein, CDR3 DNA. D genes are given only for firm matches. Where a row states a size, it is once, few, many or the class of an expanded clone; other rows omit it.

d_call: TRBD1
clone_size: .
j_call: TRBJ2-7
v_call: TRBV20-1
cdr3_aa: CSARGGTGLSYEQYF
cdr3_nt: TGCAGTGCTAGAGGGGGGACAGGGCTTTCCTACGAGCAGTACTTC

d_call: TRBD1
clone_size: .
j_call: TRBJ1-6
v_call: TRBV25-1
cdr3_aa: CASSGTGLFHLHF
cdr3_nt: TGTGCCAGCAGTGGGACAGGGCTATTCCACCTCCACTTT

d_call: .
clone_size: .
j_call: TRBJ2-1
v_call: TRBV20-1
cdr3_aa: CSATKTASSYNEQFF
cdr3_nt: TGCAGTGCTACCAAGACAGCCAGCTCCTACAATGAGCAGTTCTTC

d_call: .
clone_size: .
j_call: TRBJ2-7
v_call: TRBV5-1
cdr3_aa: CASSQSEIGGQYF
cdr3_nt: TGCGCCAGCAGCCAGAGCGAGATTGGGGGGCAGTACTTC

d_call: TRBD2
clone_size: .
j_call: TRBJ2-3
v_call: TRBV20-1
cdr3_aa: CSARDEASGSLDTQYF
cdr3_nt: TGCAGTGCTAGAGATGAGGCTAGCGGGAGTTTGGATACGCAGTATTTT

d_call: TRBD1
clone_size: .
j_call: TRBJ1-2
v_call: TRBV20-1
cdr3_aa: CSARSPGTGPHGYTF
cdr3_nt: TGCAGTGCTAGATCCCCCGGGACAGGGCCCCATGGCTACACCTTC

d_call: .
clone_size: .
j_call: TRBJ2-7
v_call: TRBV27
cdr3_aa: CASSLSLGIRQGEQYF
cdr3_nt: TGTGCCAGCAGTTTATCTCTCGGGATACGGCAGGGCGAGCAGTACTTC

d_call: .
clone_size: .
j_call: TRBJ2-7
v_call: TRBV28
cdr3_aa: CASSFPPLDSTVDEQYF
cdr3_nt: TGTGCCAGCAGTTTCCCGCCCCTCGACAGCACCGTGGACGAGCAGTACTTC

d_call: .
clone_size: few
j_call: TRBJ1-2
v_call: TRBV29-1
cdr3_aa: CSVYPRGNYGYTF
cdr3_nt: TGCAGCGTTTATCCCAGGGGCAACTATGGCTACACCTTC

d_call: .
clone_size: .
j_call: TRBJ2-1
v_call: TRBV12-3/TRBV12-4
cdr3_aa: CASSPDIRGQFF
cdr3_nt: TGTGCCAGCAGTCCCGATATACGGGGGCAGTTCTTC

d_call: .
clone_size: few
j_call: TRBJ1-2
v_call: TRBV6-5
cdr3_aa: CASSGSGRNYGYTF
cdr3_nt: TGTGCCAGCAGTGGATCAGGGAGGAACTATGGCTACACCTTC

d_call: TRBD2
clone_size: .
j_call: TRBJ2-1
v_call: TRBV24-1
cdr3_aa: CATSDPGLAGSDEQFF
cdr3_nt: TGTGCCACCAGTGACCCGGGACTAGCGGGATCGGATGAGCAGTTCTTC

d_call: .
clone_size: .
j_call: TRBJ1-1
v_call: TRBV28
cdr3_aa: CASRGGEAFF
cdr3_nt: TGTGCCAGCCGGGGGGGTGAAGCTTTCTTT

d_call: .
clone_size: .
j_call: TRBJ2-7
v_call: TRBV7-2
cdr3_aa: CASSLVRGPYEQYF
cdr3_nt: TGTGCCAGCAGCTTAGTTCGGGGCCCCTACGAGCAGTACTTC

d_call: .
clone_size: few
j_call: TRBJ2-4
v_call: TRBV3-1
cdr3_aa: CASSWGENIQYF
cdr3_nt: TGTGCCAGCAGCTGGGGGGAGAACATTCAGTACTTC

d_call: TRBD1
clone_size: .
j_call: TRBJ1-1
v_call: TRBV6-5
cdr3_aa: CASSPILTGVGTEAFF
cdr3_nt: TGTGCCAGCAGTCCCATTTTGACAGGGGTGGGCACTGAAGCTTTCTTT

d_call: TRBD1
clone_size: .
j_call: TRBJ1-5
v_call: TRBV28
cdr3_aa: CATITGANQPQHF
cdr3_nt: TGTGCCACTATCACAGGGGCCAATCAGCCCCAGCATTTT

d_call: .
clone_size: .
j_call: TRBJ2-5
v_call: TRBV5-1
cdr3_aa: CASSSFGGQETQYF
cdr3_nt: TGCGCCAGCAGCTCGTTCGGTGGGCAAGAGACCCAGTACTTC

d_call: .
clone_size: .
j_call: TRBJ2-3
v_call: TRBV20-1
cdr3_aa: CSAPVPDITDTQYF
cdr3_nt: TGCAGTGCGCCAGTCCCAGACATAACAGATACGCAGTATTTT

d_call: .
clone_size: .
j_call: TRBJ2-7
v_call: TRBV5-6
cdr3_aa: CASSLAPTALSTYEQYF
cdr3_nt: TGTGCCAGCAGCTTGGCCCCAACAGCGCTCTCCACCTACGAGCAGTACTTC

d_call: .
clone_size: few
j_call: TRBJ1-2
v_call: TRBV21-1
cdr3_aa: CASSKGSLGYTF
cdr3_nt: TGTGCCAGCAGCAAAGGGAGCCTTGGCTACACCTTC

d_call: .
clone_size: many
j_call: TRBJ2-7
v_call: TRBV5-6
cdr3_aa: CASSLVGGSGEQYF
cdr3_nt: TGTGCCAGCAGCTTGGTGGGGGGTTCGGGCGAGCAGTACTTC

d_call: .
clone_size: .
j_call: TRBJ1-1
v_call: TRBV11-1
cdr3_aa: CASSLALSTEAFF
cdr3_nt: TGTGCCAGCAGCTTAGCCCTCAGCACTGAAGCTTTCTTT

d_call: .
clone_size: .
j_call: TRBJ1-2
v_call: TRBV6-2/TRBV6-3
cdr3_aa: CASSYTPELWGYTF
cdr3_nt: TGTGCCAGCAGTTACACCCCCGAGCTTTGGGGCTACACCTTC

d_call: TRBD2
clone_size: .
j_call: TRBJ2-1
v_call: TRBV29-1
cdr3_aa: CSVAPLAVNNEQFF
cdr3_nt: TGCAGCGTAGCCCCACTAGCGGTTAACAATGAGCAGTTCTTC

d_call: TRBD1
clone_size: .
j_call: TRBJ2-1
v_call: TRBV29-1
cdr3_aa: CSVVLLGGQDDDEQFF
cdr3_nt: TGCAGCGTTGTGTTATTAGGGGGACAGGATGACGATGAGCAGTTCTTC

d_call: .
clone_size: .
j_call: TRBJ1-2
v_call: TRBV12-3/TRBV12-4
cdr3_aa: CASRNTGAVYGYTF
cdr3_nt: TGTGCCAGCAGGAACACGGGGGCGGTTTATGGCTACACCTTC

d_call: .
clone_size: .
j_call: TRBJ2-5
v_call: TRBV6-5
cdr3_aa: CATRSLAADQETQYF
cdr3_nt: TGTGCCACCCGGTCGTTGGCGGCAGATCAAGAGACCCAGTACTTC

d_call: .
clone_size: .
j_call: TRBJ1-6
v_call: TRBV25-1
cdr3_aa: CASRSSRNSPLHF
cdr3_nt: TGTGCCAGCCGGTCCAGTCGTAATTCACCCCTCCACTTT

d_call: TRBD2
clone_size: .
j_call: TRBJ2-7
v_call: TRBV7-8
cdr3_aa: CASSLRGGDGWQYF
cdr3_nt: TGTGCCAGCAGCTTGCGGGGAGGGGATGGGTGGCAGTACTTC

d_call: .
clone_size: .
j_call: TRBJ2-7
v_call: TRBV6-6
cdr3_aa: CASSYSSAGSLGYEQYF
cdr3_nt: TGTGCCAGCAGTTACTCGAGTGCGGGAAGTCTTGGGTACGAGCAGTACTTC

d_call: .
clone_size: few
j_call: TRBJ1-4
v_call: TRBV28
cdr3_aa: CASRPPGDEEKLFF
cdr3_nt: TGTGCCAGCAGACCCCCCGGGGATGAAGAAAAACTGTTTTTT

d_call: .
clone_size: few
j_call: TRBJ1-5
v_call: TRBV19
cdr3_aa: CASSILGRGSFQPQHF
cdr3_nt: TGTGCCAGTAGTATCCTCGGCAGGGGTAGTTTTCAGCCCCAGCATTTT

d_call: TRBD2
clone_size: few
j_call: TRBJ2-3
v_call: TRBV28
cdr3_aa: CASIALAGGGFTDTQYF
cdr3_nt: TGTGCCAGCATCGCCCTAGCGGGAGGGGGTTTCACAGATACGCAGTATTTT

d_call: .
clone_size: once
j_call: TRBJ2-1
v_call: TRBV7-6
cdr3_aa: CASTGTRNCNEQFF
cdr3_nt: TGTGCCAGCACCGGCACCAGAAACTGCAATGAGCAGTTCTTC